The 31 T cell receptor beta chains reported below all come from one sample, sequenced in a study of CD4 and CD8 cells across lung adenocarcinoma regions. TCRdb recomputed calls from the PCR reads with MiXCR, one row per CDR3 protein. The table lists about 12,000 distinct CDR3 sequences, roughly 44% of them singletons, with 25% to 30% in the top ten. The sample taken for sequencing was CD8+ T cells from the margin of a lung tumor. These receptors all come from a male donor with lung adenocarcinoma. The CD4 and CD8 labels of this study may be unreliable.

A note on this clonotype: One end of the junction is discordant with germline, which a read error may explain. The J gene is TRBJ2-1, the V gene TRBV6-2 or TRBV6-3, with unresolved D. The CDR3 covers 11 residues. Per the germline V gene, CDR1 is MNHEY and CDR2 is SVGEGT. CDR3 in DNA: TGTGCCAGCATCACCACCGATGCGCAGTTTTTT. This codes for CASITTDAQFF.

The V and J genes are TRBV6-8 and TRBJ2-3; 8 bases agree with TRBD2. The DNA matches TRBJ2-7 better at its end, which makes the J call doubtful. This CDR3 region has 17 residues. In germline, CDR1 is MNHGY, CDR2 SAAAGT. The CDR3 protein is CASSYPLAERATDTQYF. Written as DNA, the CDR3 is TGTGCCAGCAGTTACCCACTAGCGGAACGGGCTACAGATACGCAGTACTTC.

Many counts were recorded for this clonotype. This chain uses TRBV10-3 with TRBJ1-1; 7 bases line up with TRBD1. This CDR3 has 13 residues. With V trimmed by 6 bases and J by 3 bases, 4 bases remained unmatched. Germline V lookup: CDR1 ENHRY, CDR2 SYGVKD. Here the CDR3 DNA reads TGTGCCATCAGGACAGGGATGGACACTGAAGCTTTCTTT. Its translation is CAIRTGMDTEAFF.

This clonotype was detected ten times or more. A much larger clone differs by one base, so this may be a read error. The chain recombines TRBV12-3 or TRBV12-4 with TRBJ2-1, with TRBD2 matching 9 bases. The V gene end was trimmed by 2 bases and the J gene end by 13 bases; junction bases not matched to a gene: 21. The CDR3 is 18 residues long. The CDR3 region is CASSLRGSGGGYQETQFF. The CDR3 DNA reads as TGTGCCAGCAGTTTACGCGGTAGCGGGGGTGGGTACCAAGAGACCCAGTTCTTC.

The V gene is TRBV19, the J gene TRBJ2-1, with 11 nucleotides matching TRBD2. The closer fit of TRBJ2-7 to the DNA end suggests the J call may be wrong. This CDR3 region has 16 residues. Germline lookup yields CDR1 LNHDA and CDR2 SQIVND (reference sequence). This CDR3 is CASSGRTSGRLGQQYF. DNA of the CDR3: TGTGCCAGTAGTGGAAGGACTAGCGGGCGATTGGGTCAGCAGTACTTC.

This clonotype has more than one count but fewer than ten. The chain employs TRBV12-5 and TRBJ2-5; D is undetermined. Trimming took off 0 bases at V and 2 bases at J, with 7 bases between the two ends. CDR1 LGHNT and CDR2 FRNRAP come from the germline V gene. The CDR3 contains 14 residues. The CDR3 bases are TGTGCTAGTGGTTTGGTGGGCTCTCAAGAGACCCAGTACTTC. Its translation: CASGLVGSQETQYF. The variable domain in full, completed from reference TRBV12-5 and TRBJ2-5, reads DARVTQTPRHKVTEMGQEVTMRCQPILGHNTVFWYRQTMMQGLELLAYFRNRAPLDDSGMPKDRFSAEMPDATLATLKIQPSEPRDSAVYFCASGLVGSQETQYFGPGTRLLVL.

This clonotype came up a few times. The V and J genes are TRBV19 and TRBJ1-2; D is perhaps TRBD1 (5 bases). V gave up 5 bases and J gave up 6 bases, with 10 bases separating them. This CDR3 region has 12 residues. Germline V gene lookup returns CDR1 LNHDA and CDR2 SQIVND (reference sequence). The CDR3 loop is CASSEGVHGYTF. CDR3 DNA: TGTGCCAGTAGTGAAGGGGTCCATGGCTACACCTTC.

This clonotype appeared many times. The chain uses TRBV7-8 and TRBJ1-5, with 10 bases matching TRBD1. CDR3 length equals 16 residues. With V trimmed by 1 base and J by 4 bases, 4 bases remained unmatched. Germline CDR1 and CDR2: SGHVS and FQNEAQ. The CDR3 region has the DNA TGTGCCAGCAGCTTAGAGCGGACAGGGGGGAATCAGCCCCAGCATTTT. Translating it yields CASSLERTGGNQPQHF.

This clonotype was recorded many times. The genes are TRBV12-3 or TRBV12-4 and TRBJ2-4; a weak D match, TRBD1 (6 bases). V was shortened by 3 bases and J by 1 base, with 13 bases between the two germline ends. The CDR3 extends over 16 amino acids. CDR3: CASSFPRGFAKNIQYF. CDR3 bases: TGTGCCAGCAGTTTTCCCAGGGGTTTCGCCAAAAACATTCAGTACTTC.

This clonotype was found many times. The chain joins TRBV7-2 to TRBJ2-7; the match to TRBD2 covers 8 bases. The CDR3 has 13 amino acids. V was pared by 5 bases and J by 6 bases, with 6 bases of the junction left unmatched. Germline assignment: CDR1 SGHTA and CDR2 FQGNSA. CDR3 coding DNA: TGTGCCAGCAGCCAATCCGGGACTAGCGAGCAGTACTTC. This sequence encodes CASSQSGTSEQYF.

Worth noting for this clonotype: The junction departs from germline at one end; a sequencing error may be responsible. This chain uses TRBV6-1 with TRBJ2-5; 7 bases fit TRBD1. Germline V gene data show CDR1 as MNHNS and CDR2 as SASEGT. The CDR3 is made up of 13 amino acids. CDR3 coding DNA: TGTGCCAGCAGACCAACAGGGGAAGAGACCCTGTCTTTC. Translating gives CASRPTGEETLSF.

This clonotype was detected ten times or more. This rearrangement joins TRBV27 to TRBJ2-3; TRBD2 is a possible D gene (7 bases). The germline V gene encodes CDR1 MNHEY and CDR2 SMNVEV (reference sequence). This CDR3 has 16 residues. V lost 6 bases to trimming and J lost 1 base, with 17 bases between them. CDR3 in DNA: TGTGCCAGCAGGAGGGGGGGAGCGGGGCGCACAGATACGCAGTATTTT. Translating it yields CASRRGGAGRTDTQYF.

This clonotype was counted many times. The chain links TRBV20-1 to TRBJ1-1; possible D gene TRBD1, 6 bases. Looked up from germline, CDR1 is DFQATT and CDR2 is SNEGSKA (reference sequence). V was trimmed by 6 bases and J by 1 base, leaving 15 bases between them. The CDR3 length is 14 residues. CDR3 sequence (DNA): TGCAGTGCCCTAACAGGGAAGGGGAACACTGAAGCTTTCTTT. This translates into CSALTGKGNTEAFF.

This clonotype was observed at least ten times. The chain has TRBV7-2 and TRBJ2-1; D is tentatively TRBD1 or TRBD2 (6 bases each). The germline gives CDR1 SGHTA, CDR2 FQGNSA. V was pared by 3 bases and J by 9 bases, with 12 bases between. This CDR3 has 13 amino acids. The CDR3 loop reads CASSFNGGFEQFF. In DNA, the CDR3 is TGTGCCAGCAGCTTTAACGGGGGCTTTGAGCAGTTCTTC.

This clonotype has a handful of counts. The V and J genes are TRBV6-2 or TRBV6-3 and TRBJ2-5; TRBD2 matches at 9 bases. Germline loops: CDR1 MNHEY, CDR2 SVGEGT. The CDR3 is made up of 14 amino acids. After removal of 6 bases from V and 7 bases from J, the junction contained 9 bases not matched to a gene. This CDR3 is CASSPGTSYGTQYF. CDR3 in DNA: TGTGCCAGCAGCCCCGGGACTAGCTATGGGACCCAGTACTTC.

This chain connects TRBV6-1 to TRBJ2-1; D remains unclear. The J call may be incorrect, as the DNA end agrees better with TRBJ2-7. This CDR3 region has 14 residues. In germline, CDR1 is MNHNS, CDR2 SASEGT. The CDR3 here is CASSEAWGPHEQYF. CDR3 nucleotide sequence: TGTGCCAGCAGTGAAGCGTGGGGTCCCCACGAGCAGTACTTC.

CDR3: CASSPQSGNTIYF. Here the CDR3 DNA reads TGCGCCAGCAGTCCCCAGTCTGGAAACACCATATATTTT. The rearrangement uses TRBV10-2 and TRBJ1-3; D remains ambiguous. Per the germline V gene, CDR1 is WSHSY and CDR2 is SAAADI. The V end was cut by 5 bases, the J end by 1 base, with 6 bases between. This CDR3 is built from 13 residues.

This clonotype was counted at least ten times. The chain recombines TRBV10-3 with TRBJ2-3, with TRBD1 matching over 7 bases. CDR1 and CDR2 (germline): ENHRY, SYGVKD. V was clipped by 5 bases and J by 6 bases; unmatched bases: 8. The CDR3 covers 14 residues. CDR3 nucleotides: TGTGCCATCAGTAACCGGGACAGCAGCGATACGCAGTATTTT. Translated, it gives CAISNRDSSDTQYF.

Many counts were recorded for this clonotype. The genes are TRBV11-2 and TRBJ2-1, with no clear D. The J call is uncertain, as TRBJ2-7 better fits the DNA end. Per germline, CDR1 SGHAT and CDR2 FQNNGV. This CDR3 is built from 15 residues. CDR3 sequence reads: CASSPPVVAIYEQYF. The CDR3 bases are TGTGCCAGCAGCCCCCCCGTCGTCGCAATTTACGAGCAGTACTTC.

With regard to this clonotype: It is unclear where the CDR3 begins or ends on the DNA, so no DNA is shown, and the CDR3 is as TCRdb lists it. The rearrangement uses TRBV6-1 and TRBJ2-6; the listed D gene, TRBD1, was not tested against the DNA. Germline lookup yields CDR1 MNHNS and CDR2 SASEGT. The CDR3 has 17 amino acids, counting both end residues. The CDR3 loop is CASTGIGVGSGSNVLYF.

On this clonotype: A read error may produce the germline difference seen at one junction end. The V call is TRBV6-1, the J call TRBJ2-2, with TRBD2 matching over 8 bases. Per germline, CDR1 MNHNS and CDR2 SASEGT. The CDR3 is made up of 15 amino acids. The CDR3 nucleotides read TGTGCCAGGGGCCCGAAGGCGGGGGGCACCGGTGAGCTGTATTTT. Its translation: CARGPKAGGTGELYF.

Of note for this clonotype: A junction end diverges from the germline sequence, so it may reflect a read error. The chain carries TRBV6-1 and TRBJ2-3; a weak D match, TRBD2 (6 bases). The CDR3 totals 15 residues. From germline, CDR1 is MNHNS and CDR2 SASEGT. In DNA form, the CDR3 reads TGTGCCAGCAGTGAGGGGCAGGGAGGCAAAGATACGCAGTACTTT. Residues: CASSEGQGGKDTQYF.

This rearrangement joins TRBV6-1 to TRBJ2-7; D is perhaps TRBD1 or TRBD2 (5 bases each). V lost 4 bases and J lost 4, with 20 bases in between. The CDR3 contains 16 residues. The germline V gene encodes CDR1 MNHNS and CDR2 SASEGT. The CDR3 nucleotides are TGTGCCAGCAGTGCGCTTCCGGGACGTGGGTTATACGAGCAGTACTTC. Translating gives CASSALPGRGLYEQYF.

This rearrangement joins TRBV6-1 to TRBJ2-3; 9 bases match TRBD2. After removal of 5 bases from V and 1 base from J, the junction contained 1 base not matched to a gene. The CDR3 sequence is 14 residues long. CDR1 and CDR2 (germline): MNHNS, SASEGT. The CDR3 here is CASSRTSGTDTQYF. The CDR3 DNA sequence: TGTGCCAGCAGTAGGACTAGCGGCACAGATACGCAGTATTTT.

Turning to this clonotype: One end of the junction is discordant with germline, which a read error may explain. The chain employs TRBV27 and TRBJ2-3; D not resolved. Germline CDR1 is MNHEY and CDR2 is SMNVEV (reference sequence). CDR3 length: 13 residues. CDR3 residues: CASGRRGPDTQYF. CDR3 DNA: TGTGCCAGCGGGCGCCGTGGCCCAGATACCCAGTATTTT.

The rearrangement uses TRBV6-1 and TRBJ1-5; tentative D call: TRBD1 (6 bases). This CDR3 region has 14 residues. CDR1 MNHNS and CDR2 SASEGT come from the germline V gene. Trimming took off 6 bases at V and 0 bases at J, with 9 bases between the two ends. CDR3 protein: CASSRTDSNQPQHF. CDR3 nucleotides: TGTGCCAGCAGCAGGACAGATAGCAATCAGCCCCAGCATTTT.

This clonotype was detected a few times. The chain combines TRBV6-1 with TRBJ1-1; a possible D gene is TRBD1 (6 bases). This CDR3 is built from 15 residues. Germline CDR1 reads MNHNS; CDR2 reads SASEGT. Trimming cost V 6 bases and J 1 base, with 15 bases left between them. For the CDR3, the DNA is TGTGCCAGCAGCCGTGAGGGACACCCGAACACTGAAGCTTTCTTT. Encoded protein: CASSREGHPNTEAFF.

This clonotype was counted many times. The chain recombines TRBV7-2 with TRBJ2-3; D not resolved. CDR3 size: 16 residues. In germline, CDR1 is SGHTA, CDR2 FQGNSA. Trimming took 10 bases from V and 0 from J, leaving 20 bases between them. CDR3 DNA sequence: TGTGCCACCTCTCCCTGGACGGAACCCAGCACAGATACGCAGTATTTT. Protein sequence: CATSPWTEPSTDTQYF.

This clonotype came up a few times. The chain combines TRBV14 with TRBJ2-3; 8 bases agree with TRBD2. The CDR3 contains 15 residues. CDR1 and CDR2 from the germline V gene are SGHDN and FVKESK. V lost 3 bases, J lost 6 bases, and 8 bases stayed unmatched. The CDR3 loop is CASSHEREFMDTQYF. The DNA for the CDR3 is TGTGCCAGCAGCCATGAGCGGGAGTTTATGGATACGCAGTATTTT. Supplemented by reference TRBV14 and TRBJ2-3, the full variable domain reads EAGVTQFPSHSVIEKGQTVTLRCDPISGHDNLYWYRRVMGKEIKFLLHFVKESKQDESGMPNNRFLAERTGGTYSTLKVQPAELEDSGVYFCASSHEREFMDTQYFGPGTRLTVL.

This rearrangement joins TRBV27 to TRBJ2-1; 11 nucleotides line up with TRBD2. The CDR3 has 15 amino acids. CDR1 and CDR2 from the germline V gene are MNHEY and SMNVEV (reference sequence). V was pared by 3 bases and J by 13 bases, with 11 bases of the junction left unmatched. The CDR3 region is CASSFSGRALPTQFF. The CDR3 region has the DNA TGTGCCAGCAGTTTTAGCGGGAGGGCCCTTCCGACCCAGTTCTTC.

In its sample, this clonotype was seen many times. V and J are TRBV10-1 and TRBJ2-2; TRBD2 might be the D (5 bases). The CDR3 spans 13 residues. V was shortened by 2 bases and J by 5 bases, with 6 bases between the two germline ends. Per the germline V gene, CDR1 is WNHNN and CDR2 is SYGVQD (reference sequence). The CDR3 is CASSEPGTGELFF. DNA for the CDR3: TGCGCCAGCAGTGAGCCGGGGACCGGGGAGCTGTTTTTT.